Each of the 21 T cell receptor beta chains below was sequenced from the same sample in a study of Ad26.COV2.S vaccination and SARS-CoV-2 variants (dated by TCRdb to the early 2020s). The library came from the immunoSEQ multiplex PCR assay. TCRdb limited this immuneACCESS table to in-frame rearrangements with V and J called. A share of clones is missing; checked studies link under half to unresolved V genes, and the rest is unexplained. The sample includes over 400,000 clones, with about nine tenths observed a single time. Around 4.2% of the sample rests with the top ten. The treatment or condition tag for this specimen amounts to: roughly 18 received Ad26.COV2.S at low or high dose, single or two shots; several received placebo; per-sample allocation not given. For vaccine and placebo recipients, the sequenced repertoires came from samples collected on day 63 after the first injection. This specimen consisted of peripheral blood, obtained in a trial of Ad26.COV2.S vaccine versus placebo. The receptors derive from a person aged 18-65 years who received the Ad26.COV2.S COVID-19 vaccine or a placebo.

This chain joins TRBV24-1 and TRBJ2-5; D perhaps matches TRBD1 (6 bases). V lost 3 bases and J lost 5, with 15 bases in between. CDR3 length: 15 amino acids. Germline lookup yields CDR1 KGHDR and CDR2 SFDVKD. The CDR3 coding sequence is TGTGCCACCAGTGATCCGGGACAAGTCCGGGAGACCCAGTACTTC. Translation: CATSDPGQVRETQYF.

This clone is a singleton in its sample. V is TRBV28 and J is TRBJ2-2; 8 bases agree with TRBD2. V lost 4 bases to trimming and J lost 4 bases; unmatched junction nucleotides: 11. CDR1 is MDHEN and CDR2 is SYDVKM in the germline V gene. This CDR3 has 17 amino acids. CDR3 sequence: CASSWGEERELTGELFF. The CDR3 nucleotides read TGTGCCAGCAGTTGGGGGGAGGAGCGGGAGCTCACCGGGGAGCTGTTTTTT. Full variable domain (rest looked up from reference TRBV28 and TRBJ2-2): DVKVTQSSRYLVKRTGEKVFLECVQDMDHENMFWYRQDPGLGLRLIYFSYDVKMKEKGDIPEGYSVSREKKERFSLILESASTNQTSMYLCASSWGEERELTGELFFGEGSRLTVL.

This chain connects TRBV30 to TRBJ2-2; tentative D call: TRBD2 (5 bases). Trimming removed 2 bases from V and 6 bases from J, with 16 bases in between. The CDR3 consists of 15 residues. Germline lookup yields CDR1 GTSNPN and CDR2 SVGIG (reference sequence). The CDR3 nucleotides are TGTGCCTGGAGTTCCGAGGGAGTACGGGCCGGGGAGCTGTTTTTT. It specifies CAWSSEGVRAGELFF.

The chain joins TRBV5-1 to TRBJ2-1, with D unresolved. V lost 0 bases and J 2 bases, leaving 9 bases between the germline ends. There are 15 residues in the CDR3. Looked up from germline, CDR1 is SGHRS and CDR2 is YFSETQ. This CDR3 reads CASSLGGLPYNEQFF. The CDR3 DNA is TGCGCCAGCAGCTTGGGCGGCCTTCCCTACAATGAGCAGTTCTTC.

In its sample, this clone was seen once. The chain combines TRBV28 with TRBJ2-7; a possible D gene is TRBD1 (6 bases). Trimming shortened V by 4 bases and J by 2 bases, and 12 bases separated the two germline ends. Per germline, CDR1 MDHEN and CDR2 SYDVKM. CDR3 length: 14 amino acids. DNA for the CDR3: TGTGCCAGCAGTTCCACAGGGTGGCCCTACGAGCAGTACTTC. Its protein product is CASSSTGWPYEQYF.

The rearrangement joins TRBV3-1 (or the pseudogene TRBV3-2) to TRBJ1-1, with 9 bases lining up with TRBD1. This CDR3 spans 16 amino acids. The V and J ends lost 5 bases and 0 bases, in that order; junction bases with no gene match: 7. Germline V gives CDR1 LGHDT, CDR2 YNNKEL (reference sequence). This CDR3 is CASSSFTGGLNTEAFF. The CDR3 region has the DNA TGTGCCAGCAGCAGCTTTACAGGGGGCCTGAACACTGAAGCTTTCTTT.

The chain couples TRBV29-1 to TRBJ2-2, with 14 positions matching TRBD2. The V segment lost 6 bases and the J segment 5 bases; nucleotides outside the gene matches: 5. The CDR3 sequence is 15 residues long. Germline CDR1 SQVTM, CDR2 ANQGSEA. CDR3 DNA sequence: TGCAGCGTCGACGGGACTAGCGGGAGAACCGGGGAGCTGTTTTTT. This encodes CSVDGTSGRTGELFF.

The chain links TRBV30 to TRBJ1-1, with D possibly matching TRBD1 (6 bases). Trimming took 4 bases from V and 3 from J, leaving 15 bases between them. The CDR3 totals 14 residues. In germline, CDR1 is GTSNPN, CDR2 SVGIG (reference sequence). This chain's CDR3 is CAWMDSLGDTEAFF. The CDR3 DNA sequence: TGTGCCTGGATGGACAGCTTAGGAGACACTGAAGCTTTCTTT.

CDR3 DNA sequence: TGCGCCAGCAGCCAAGGAGCGGGAGCGTACCATGAGCAGTTCTTC. It is translated as CASSQGAGAYHEQFF. The chain uses TRBV4-3 and TRBJ2-1; 8 bases are a match to TRBD2. Unmatched junction bases numbered 7, after V lost 1 base and J lost 8 bases. CDR1 is LGHNA and CDR2 is YSLEER in the germline V gene. This CDR3 region has 15 residues.

The chain combines TRBV18 with TRBJ1-5; TRBD1 might be the D (6 bases). Trimming cost V 4 bases and J 2 bases, with 12 bases left between them. Germline V gene sequence: CDR1 KGHSH, CDR2 LQKENI. The CDR3 extends over 15 amino acids. In DNA, the CDR3 is TGTGCCAGCTCACGTGAACAGGGAGGCAATCAGCCCCAGCATTTT. It specifies CASSREQGGNQPQHF.

The CDR3 DNA reads as TGTGCCAGCAGCACGGGACAGGGCGGCACTGAAGCTTTCTTT. It specifies CASSTGQGGTEAFF. The gene calls are TRBV7-3 and TRBJ1-1; 9 bases line up with TRBD1. The V segment lost 5 bases and the J segment 4 bases; nucleotides outside the gene matches: 5. Germline loops: CDR1 SGHTA, CDR2 FQGTGA. This CDR3 region has 14 residues.

V usage is TRBV5-1 and J usage is TRBJ2-7; 7 positions agree with TRBD1. CDR3 length: 18 amino acids. V trimming: 4 bases; J trimming: 1 base; junction bases outside the gene matches: 17. Per the germline V gene, CDR1 is SGHRS and CDR2 is YFSETQ. CDR3 DNA: TGCGCCAGCAGCCCAAACGAGGGACGGACAGGACGGTCCTACGAGCAGTACTTC. This codes for CASSPNEGRTGRSYEQYF.

The count of this clone is one. The DNA for the CDR3 is TGTGCCAGCAGCCAGGGAATTAGCAATCAGCCCCAGCATTTT. This translates into CASSQGISNQPQHF. This chain joins TRBV4-2 and TRBJ1-5; D gene uncertain. This CDR3 has 14 amino acids. From germline, CDR1 is LGHNA and CDR2 YNFKEQ. The V end was cut by 3 bases, the J end by 0 bases, with 6 bases between.

This sequence joins TRBV5-1 and TRBJ1-3, with 9 bases fitting TRBD1. CDR1 is SGHRS and CDR2 is YFSETQ in the germline V gene. The length of the CDR3 is 15 residues. J gave up 3 bases and V 2 bases, and 3 bases lay outside the gene matches. CDR3 bases: TGCGCCAGCAGCTTACAGGGGGCCAATGGAAACACCATATATTTT. Translated, it gives CASSLQGANGNTIYF.

The V and J genes are TRBV9 and TRBJ2-3; 8 positions agree with TRBD1. The V gene's germline CDR1 is SGDLS and CDR2 YYNGEE. This CDR3 comprises 19 residues. The J segment lost 6 bases and the V segment lost 1 base, leaving 19 bases of the junction unmatched. The DNA for the CDR3 is TGTGCCAGCAGCGTACGGCTGGCAGGGGGCTTCGGTGGAACCGATACGCAGTATTTT. Translated, it gives CASSVRLAGGFGGTDTQYF. Together with reference TRBV9 and TRBJ2-3, the CDR3 gives the full variable domain: DSGVTQTPKHLITATGQRVTLRCSPRSGDLSVYWYQQSLDQGLQFLIQYYNGEERAKGNILERFSAQQFPDLHSELNLSSLELGDSALYFCASSVRLAGGFGGTDTQYFGPGTRLTVL.

The chain's CDR3 is CASSPMEGQETQYF. CDR3 coding DNA: TGTGCCAGCAGCCCGATGGAGGGGCAAGAGACCCAGTACTTC. V usage is TRBV13 and J usage is TRBJ2-5; D is possibly TRBD2 (6 bases). Germline assignment: CDR1 PRHDT and CDR2 FYEKMQ (reference sequence). The CDR3 length is 14 residues. The V end lost 5 bases, the J end lost 2 bases, and 12 bases lay between the germline ends.

The V call is TRBV12-3 or TRBV12-4, the J call TRBJ2-7; D possibly corresponds to TRBD1 (6 bases). Trimming took off 6 bases at V and 6 bases at J, with 15 bases between the two ends. The CDR3 runs to 13 residues. The CDR3, as DNA: TGTGCCAGCAGGTCCGGGACATCTACCGAGCAGTACTTC. It is translated as CASRSGTSTEQYF.

The genes are TRBV9 and TRBJ2-3; TRBD2 matches at 9 bases. From germline, CDR1 is SGDLS and CDR2 YYNGEE. V shed 0 bases, J shed 6 bases, and the junction held 8 bases outside the gene matches. CDR3 length: 16 residues. The CDR3 DNA follows: TGTGCCAGCAGCGTAGACGAGGGACTAGCTGGTGATACGCAGTATTTT. Residues: CASSVDEGLAGDTQYF. The variable domain in full, completed from reference TRBV9 and TRBJ2-3, reads DSGVTQTPKHLITATGQRVTLRCSPRSGDLSVYWYQQSLDQGLQFLIQYYNGEERAKGNILERFSAQQFPDLHSELNLSSLELGDSALYFCASSVDEGLAGDTQYFGPGTRLTVL.

CDR3 amino acids: CASSPYSGFNYEQYF. CDR3 in DNA: TGTGCCAGCAGTCCGTACTCCGGATTTAACTACGAGCAGTACTTC. The chain employs TRBV28 and TRBJ2-7, with D hard to call. V was clipped by 5 bases and J by 3 bases, with 17 bases between them. The V gene's germline CDR1 is MDHEN and CDR2 SYDVKM. This CDR3 is 15 amino acids long.

The V call is TRBV7-2, the J call TRBJ2-1; 12 bases match TRBD2. This CDR3 has 16 amino acids. V trimming: 2 bases; J trimming: 5 bases; junction bases outside the gene matches: 4. Germline lookup yields CDR1 SGHTA and CDR2 FQGNSA. The CDR3: CASSLPRLAGDNEQFF. The CDR3 DNA follows: TGTGCCAGCAGCTTACCAAGACTAGCGGGAGACAATGAGCAGTTCTTC.

The table lists this clone with a count of one. J is TRBJ2-3 and V is TRBV20-1, with TRBD2 identical over 9 bases. The V gene end was trimmed by 3 bases and the J gene end by 6 bases; junction bases not matched to a gene: 10. CDR3 length: 15 residues. Germline lookup yields CDR1 DFQATT and CDR2 SNEGSKA (reference sequence). The DNA for the CDR3 is TGCAGTGCTAGTTCTGTTAGCGGGAGATCTGATACGCAGTATTTT. It specifies CSASSVSGRSDTQYF.